The TCR beta chain described here comes from a study of early T cells in non-severe SARS-CoV-2 infection. Study-level information: Bulk RNA taken from unsorted whole blood was sequenced, leaving chains unpaired.

Study-wide points: Matches to VDJdb favored anti-spike CD8 responses and missed private and CD4 specificities.

Unique molecular identifier tags were affixed to discrete cDNA molecules. TCRdb re-analysed the 5' RACE reads in MiXCR, keeping a single row per CDR3 protein. Of tens of thousands of distinct CDR3 sequences listed, roughly 12% were seen once; the top ten hold approximately 2.6%. This clonotype has a count of ten or more. What it binds is not known. The sequence was collected from an adult who was a healthcare worker with PCR-confirmed SARS-CoV-2 infection or an uninfected control (not recorded which). This specimen consisted of whole blood, obtained at baseline.

DNA for the CDR3: TGTGCCAGCAGTCCATCAGGGGGCTCCTACGAGCAGTACTTC. It translates to CASSPSGGSYEQYF. The chain has TRBV6-6 and TRBJ2-7, with 7 bases that match TRBD1. The CDR3 extends over 14 amino acids. V lost 5 bases and J lost 0; bases outside the gene matches: 4. Germline V gene lookup returns CDR1 MNHNY and CDR2 SVGAGI (reference sequence).